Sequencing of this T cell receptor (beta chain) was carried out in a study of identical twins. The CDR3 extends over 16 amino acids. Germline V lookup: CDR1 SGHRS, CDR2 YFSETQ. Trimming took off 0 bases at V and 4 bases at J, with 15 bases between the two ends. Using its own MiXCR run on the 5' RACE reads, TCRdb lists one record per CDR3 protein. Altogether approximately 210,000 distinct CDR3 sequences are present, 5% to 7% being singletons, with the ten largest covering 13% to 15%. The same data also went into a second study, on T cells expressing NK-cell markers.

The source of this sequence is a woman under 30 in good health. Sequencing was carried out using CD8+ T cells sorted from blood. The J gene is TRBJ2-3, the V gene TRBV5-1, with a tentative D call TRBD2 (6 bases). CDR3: CASSLAWGREPDTQYF. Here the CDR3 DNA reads TGCGCCAGCAGCTTGGCCTGGGGTCGGGAGCCAGATACGCAGTATTTT.